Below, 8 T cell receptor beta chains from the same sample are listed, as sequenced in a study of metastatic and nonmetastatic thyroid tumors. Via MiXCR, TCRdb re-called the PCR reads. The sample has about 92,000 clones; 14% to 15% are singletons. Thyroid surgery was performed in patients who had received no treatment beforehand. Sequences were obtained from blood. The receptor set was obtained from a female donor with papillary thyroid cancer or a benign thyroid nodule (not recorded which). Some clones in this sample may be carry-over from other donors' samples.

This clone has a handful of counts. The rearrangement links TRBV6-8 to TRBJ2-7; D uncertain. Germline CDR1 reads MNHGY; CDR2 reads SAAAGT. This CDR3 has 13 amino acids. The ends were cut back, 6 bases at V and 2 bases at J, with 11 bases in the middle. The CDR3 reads CASRRSCPYEQYF. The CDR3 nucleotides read TGTGCCAGCAGGAGGAGTTGCCCCTACGAGCAGTACTTC.

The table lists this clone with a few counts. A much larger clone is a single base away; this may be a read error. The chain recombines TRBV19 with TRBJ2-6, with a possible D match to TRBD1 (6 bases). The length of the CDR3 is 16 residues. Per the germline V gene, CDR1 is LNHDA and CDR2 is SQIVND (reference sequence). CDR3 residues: CSSSILGGSGANVLTF. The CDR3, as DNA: TGTTCCAGTAGTATCTTAGGGGGCTCTGGGGCCAACGTCCTGACTTTC.

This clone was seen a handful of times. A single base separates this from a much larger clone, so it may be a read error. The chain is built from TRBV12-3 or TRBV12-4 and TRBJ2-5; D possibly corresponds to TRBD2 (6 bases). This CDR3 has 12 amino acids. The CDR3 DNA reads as TGTCCCAGCAGTCGCAGCGGGGAGACCCAGTACTTC. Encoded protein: CPSSRSGETQYF.

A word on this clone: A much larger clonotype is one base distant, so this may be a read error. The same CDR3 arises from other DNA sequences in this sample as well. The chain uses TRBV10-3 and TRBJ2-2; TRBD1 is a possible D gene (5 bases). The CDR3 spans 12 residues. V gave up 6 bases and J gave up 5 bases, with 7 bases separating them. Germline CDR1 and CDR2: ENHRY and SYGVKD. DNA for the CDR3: TGTGCCATCAGAACAGGTACCGGGGAGCTGTTTTTT. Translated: CAIRTGTGELFF.

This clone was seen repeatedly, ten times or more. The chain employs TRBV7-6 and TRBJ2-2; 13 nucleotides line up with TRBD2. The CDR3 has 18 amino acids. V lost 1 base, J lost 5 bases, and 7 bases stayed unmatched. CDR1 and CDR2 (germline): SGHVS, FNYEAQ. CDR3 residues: CASSLEGLAGPGTGELFF. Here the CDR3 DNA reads TGTGCCAGCAGCTTAGAGGGACTAGCGGGGCCGGGGACCGGGGAGCTGTTTTTT. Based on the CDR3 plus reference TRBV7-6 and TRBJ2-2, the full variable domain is GAGVSQSPRYKVTKRGQDVALRCDPISGHVSLYWYRQALGQGPEFLTYFNYEAQQDKSGLPNDRFSAERPEGSISTLTIQRTEQRDSAMYRCASSLEGLAGPGTGELFFGEGSRLTVL.

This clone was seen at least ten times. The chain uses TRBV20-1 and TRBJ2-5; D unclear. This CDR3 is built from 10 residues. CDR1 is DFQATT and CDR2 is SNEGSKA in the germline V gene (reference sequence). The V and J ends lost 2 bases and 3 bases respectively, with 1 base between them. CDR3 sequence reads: CSARKETQYF. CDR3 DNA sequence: TGCAGTGCTAGAAAAGAGACCCAGTACTTC.

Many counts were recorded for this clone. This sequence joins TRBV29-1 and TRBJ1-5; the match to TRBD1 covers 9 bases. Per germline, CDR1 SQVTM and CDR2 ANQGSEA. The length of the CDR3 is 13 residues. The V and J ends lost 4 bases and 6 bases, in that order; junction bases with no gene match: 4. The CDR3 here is CSVAPTGGQPQHF. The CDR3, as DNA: TGCAGCGTTGCCCCGACAGGGGGTCAGCCCCAGCATTTT.

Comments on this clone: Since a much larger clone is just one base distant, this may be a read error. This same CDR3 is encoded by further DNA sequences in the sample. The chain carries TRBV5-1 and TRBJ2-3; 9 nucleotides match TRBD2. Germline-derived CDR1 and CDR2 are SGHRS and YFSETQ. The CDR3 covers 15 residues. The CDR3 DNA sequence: TGCGCCAGCTGCACCGGCGGGGGGGCTGCAGATACACAGTATTTT. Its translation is CASCTGGGAADTQYF. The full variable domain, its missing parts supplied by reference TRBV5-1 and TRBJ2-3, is KAGVTQTPRYLIKTRGQQVTLSCSPISGHRSVSWYQQTPGQGLQFLFEYFSETQRNKGNFPGRFSGRQFSNSRSEMNVSTLELGDSALYLCASCTGGGAADTQYFGPGTRLTVL.